Presented here are 21 T cell receptor beta chains from one specimen sequenced in a study of response to subunit inactivated influenza vaccine. Each CDR3 protein gets one entry after TCRdb re-called the RT-PCR reads with MiXCR. The table has a few hundred thousand distinct CDR3 sequences, about 15% seen once. This sample comprised PBMCs from blood, obtained 11 to 12 days after vaccination. The receptors shown here come from a man over 45 who received an inactivated influenza vaccine.

The genes are TRBV20-1 and TRBJ2-5; D may match TRBD1 or TRBD2 (6 bases each). The CDR3 is 14 residues long. Trimming left V 2 bases short and J 4 bases short, with 14 bases between. Germline loops: CDR1 DFQATT, CDR2 SNEGSKA (reference sequence). CDR3 region: CSARTDGGGETQYF. The CDR3 coding sequence is TGCAGTGCTAGAACCGATGGAGGGGGAGAGACCCAGTACTTC.

There are a few counts of this clonotype. The chain couples TRBV5-4 to TRBJ1-2; D gene uncertain. The germline gives CDR1 SGHNT, CDR2 YYREEE (reference sequence). This CDR3 is built from 16 residues. With 0 bases removed from V and 3 bases from J, the gap between germline ends came to 15 bases. CDR3 region: CASSLDVGFGDYGYTF. CDR3 coding DNA: TGTGCCAGCAGCTTGGACGTCGGGTTCGGGGACTATGGCTACACCTTC.

This clonotype occurred many times. V gene TRBV12-3 or TRBV12-4 combines with J gene TRBJ2-1; 8 bases agree with TRBD2. The V segment lost 6 bases and the J segment 6 bases; nucleotides outside the gene matches: 10. There are 15 residues in the CDR3. CDR3 region: CASSSDGTRSNEQFF. CDR3 bases: TGTGCCAGCAGCTCCGACGGGACTAGGAGCAATGAGCAGTTCTTC.

The chain employs TRBV12-3 or TRBV12-4 and TRBJ2-7; a weak D match, TRBD1 (6 bases). The CDR3 loop spans 15 amino acids. The ends were cut back, 1 base at V and 3 bases at J, with 13 bases in the middle. CDR3 DNA: TGTGCCAGCAGTTTAGGGATGGGGGCTGGCTACGAGCAGTACTTC. Protein product: CASSLGMGAGYEQYF.

The chain links TRBV4-1 to TRBJ2-7; D uncertain. The CDR3 has 16 residues. The V end was cut by 0 bases, the J end by 2 bases, with 14 bases between. The germline V gene encodes CDR1 MGHRA and CDR2 YSYEKL. The CDR3 nucleotides read TGCGCCAGCAGCCAAGATCTTTCCGGGTATCCCTACGAGCAGTACTTC. Its translation: CASSQDLSGYPYEQYF.

This clonotype showed up just a few times. The rearrangement links TRBV18 to TRBJ2-7; 8 positions agree with TRBD1. Looked up from germline, CDR1 is KGHSH and CDR2 is LQKENI. Trimming at V came to 1 base and at J to 6 bases, leaving 8 bases not matched to a gene. This CDR3 is built from 15 residues. As DNA, the CDR3 is TGTGCCAGCTCACCACGGGGATTACAGGGGGTCGAGCAGTACTTC. Translation gives CASSPRGLQGVEQYF.

This clonotype was recorded a few times. V and J are TRBV20-1 and TRBJ2-5, with a tentative D call TRBD2 (8 bases). The V gene's germline CDR1 is DFQATT and CDR2 SNEGSKA (reference sequence). The CDR3 is 14 amino acids. V lost 6 bases and J 5 bases, leaving 19 bases between the germline ends. The CDR3 nucleotides read TGCAGTGCGGAGGGGACTAGGGGGCAGGAGACCCAGTACTTC. This gives the protein CSAEGTRGQETQYF.

The rearrangement joins TRBV5-1 to TRBJ2-7; the D gene is possibly TRBD1 (6 bases). Trimming stripped 0 bases from V and 4 bases from J, with 14 bases between. The V gene's germline CDR1 is SGHRS and CDR2 YFSETQ. This CDR3 region has 15 residues. The CDR3 loop is CASSLATGPSYEQYF. DNA for the CDR3: TGCGCCAGCAGCTTGGCGACAGGCCCATCTTACGAGCAGTACTTC.

The sample holds one count of this clonotype. The chain is built from TRBV12-3 or TRBV12-4 and TRBJ2-7, with 7 bases aligning to TRBD2. Trimming removed 3 bases from V and 2 bases from J; junction bases left unmatched: 7. The CDR3 consists of 15 residues. The CDR3 DNA sequence: TGTGCCAGCAGTTTCACAGCGGGGAGTACCTACGAGCAGTACTTC. Residues: CASSFTAGSTYEQYF.

For this clonotype: A read error may produce the germline difference seen at one junction end. This rearrangement joins TRBV20-1 to TRBJ2-5; perhaps TRBD2 as D (5 bases). The germline CDR1 and CDR2 sequences are DFQATT and SNEGSKA (reference sequence). The CDR3 runs 11 residues. The CDR3: CSASPLAFGVF. In DNA, the CDR3 is TGCAGTGCTAGCCCCCTAGCATTCGGGGTCTTC.

The table lists this clonotype with a few counts. Written as DNA, the CDR3 is TGTGCCAGCAGTTCCCTGGCGGGGGAGCAGTTCTTC. Residues: CASSSLAGEQFF. The V and J genes are TRBV6-5 and TRBJ2-1; tentative D call: TRBD2 (6 bases). Germline V gene sequence: CDR1 MNHEY, CDR2 SVGAGI. CDR3 length equals 12 residues. Trimming took 4 bases from V and 10 from J, leaving 11 bases between them.

This clonotype was seen only a few times. V usage is TRBV4-2 and J usage is TRBJ2-3; unclear D gene. V lost 0 bases, J lost 2 bases, and 15 bases lay in between. Germline CDR1 is LGHNA and CDR2 is YNFKEQ. The CDR3 extends over 17 amino acids. The CDR3 region is CASSQDRSTLTTDTQYF. The CDR3 DNA sequence: TGTGCCAGCAGCCAAGATCGGTCGACCCTGACCACAGATACGCAGTATTTT.

CDR3 protein: CASSIRGTSYEQYF. The CDR3, as DNA: TGTGCCAGTAGTATACGGGGGACCTCCTACGAGCAGTACTTC. The V and J genes are TRBV19 and TRBJ2-7; D is possibly TRBD2 (6 bases). The CDR3 is 14 amino acids. Germline lookup yields CDR1 LNHDA and CDR2 SQIVND (reference sequence). V was cut by 2 bases and J by 0 bases, with 8 bases left in between.

This clonotype was picked up a small number of times. The CDR3 DNA sequence: TGTGCCACCAGCAGTTCGGGACAGGCGCTTTACGAGCAGTACTTC. This sequence encodes CATSSSGQALYEQYF. The rearrangement uses TRBV15 and TRBJ2-7, with 8 bases lining up with TRBD1. CDR3 length equals 15 residues. J lost 4 bases, V lost 3 bases, and 8 bases had no gene match. The V gene's germline CDR1 is LNHNV and CDR2 YYDKDF (reference sequence).

In its sample, this clonotype was seen once. The rearrangement uses TRBV30 and TRBJ1-2; 7 bases agree with TRBD1. The germline gives CDR1 GTSNPN, CDR2 SVGIG (reference sequence). This CDR3 comprises 14 residues. The V gene end was trimmed by 5 bases and the J gene end by 7 bases; junction bases not matched to a gene: 13. The CDR3 protein is CAWEGTESSGGYTF. CDR3 coding DNA: TGTGCCTGGGAGGGGACAGAAAGCAGCGGTGGCTACACCTTC.

The chain links TRBV2 to TRBJ2-2, with TRBD2 identical over 11 bases. Trimming took 10 bases from V and 4 from J; bases not matched to a gene: 5. CDR1 and CDR2 from the germline V gene are SNHLY and FYNNEI. The CDR3 has 14 amino acids. CDR3 loop: CATTSGSVTGELFF. The CDR3 DNA reads as TGTGCCACCACTAGCGGGAGCGTCACCGGGGAGCTGTTTTTT. The full variable domain, in which reference TRBV2 and TRBJ2-2 provide the parts outside the CDR3, is EPEVTQTPSHQVTQMGQEVILRCVPISNHLYFYWYRQILGQKVEFLVSFYNNEISEKSEIFDDQFSVERPDGSNFTLKIRSTKLEDSAMYFCATTSGSVTGELFFGEGSRLTVL.

V is TRBV10-3 and J is TRBJ2-3; 11 bases align to TRBD1. Germline values: CDR1 ENHRY, CDR2 SYGVKD. This CDR3 comprises 16 residues. V lost 6 bases and J lost 3; bases outside the gene matches: 8. CDR3 protein: CAISKGTGGLTDTQYF. The CDR3 bases are TGTGCCATCAGCAAGGGGACAGGGGGTTTAACAGATACGCAGTATTTT.

The chain has TRBV4-2 and TRBJ2-2, with 11 bases matching TRBD2. This CDR3 is 18 amino acids long. V was clipped by 0 bases and J by 7 bases; unmatched bases: 10. Per germline, CDR1 LGHNA and CDR2 YNFKEQ. The CDR3 DNA is TGTGCCAGCAGCCAAGATAATCTAGCGGGGGGTATGGGCGGGGAGCTGTTTTTT. It is translated as CASSQDNLAGGMGGELFF.

This chain links TRBV4-3 with TRBJ2-5; 11 bases line up with TRBD2. The trim removed 3 bases at V and 5 bases at J, leaving 2 bases unmatched. CDR1 LGHNA and CDR2 YSLEER come from the germline V gene. The CDR3 consists of 14 residues. The CDR3 DNA reads TGCGCCAGCAGCCATAGGACTAGCGGGGAGACCCAGTACTTC. It specifies CASSHRTSGETQYF.

This clonotype was recorded a few times. The V gene is TRBV4-2, the J gene TRBJ2-7; D may be TRBD1 or TRBD2 (5 bases each). The germline V gene encodes CDR1 LGHNA and CDR2 YNFKEQ. Between the trimmed V and J ends, which lost 7 bases and 2 bases, there was a span of 15 bases. CDR3 length equals 14 residues. This CDR3 reads CASTEGQGAYEQYF. The CDR3 region has the DNA TGTGCCAGCACCGAAGGGCAGGGAGCCTACGAGCAGTACTTC.

The chain couples TRBV4-2 to TRBJ2-1, with TRBD2 identical over 8 bases. The length of the CDR3 is 16 residues. V lost 0 bases to trimming and J lost 6 bases; unmatched junction nucleotides: 7. Germline values: CDR1 LGHNA, CDR2 YNFKEQ. The CDR3 region is CASSQEVLAVFNEQFF. The CDR3 nucleotides are TGTGCCAGCAGCCAAGAGGTACTAGCGGTCTTCAATGAGCAGTTCTTC.